The clone carrying this T cell receptor beta chain was observed a handful of times. Libraries were prepared by immunoSEQ multiplex PCR; TCRdb keeps only in-frame clonotypes and omits some of them. The table has tens of thousands of clones, over 80% seen once. This sample was included in a study of OX40 agonist ivuxolimab in advanced cancers. Germline values: CDR1 SEHNR, CDR2 FQNEAQ (reference sequence). The V end was cut by 1 base, the J end by 5 bases, with 5 bases between. The CDR3 extends over 12 amino acids. V and J are TRBV7-9 and TRBJ1-2; no clear D gene. Sequencing was performed on CD4+ or CD8+ T cells sorted from blood, taken in a trial of the OX40 agonist ivuxolimab. This clonotype was sampled from an adult with an advanced solid tumor such as melanoma, head and neck, liver or kidney cancer. The CDR3 DNA follows: TGTGCCAGCAGCTTAGGAACTTATGGCTACACCTTC. Translating gives CASSLGTYGYTF. The full variable domain, rest sourced from reference TRBV7-9 and TRBJ1-2, is DTGVSQNPRHKITKRGQNVTFRCDPISEHNRLYWYRQTLGQGPEFLTYFQNEAQLEKSRLLSDRFSAERPKGSFSTLEIQRTEQGDSAMYLCASSLGTYGYTFGSGTRLTVV.